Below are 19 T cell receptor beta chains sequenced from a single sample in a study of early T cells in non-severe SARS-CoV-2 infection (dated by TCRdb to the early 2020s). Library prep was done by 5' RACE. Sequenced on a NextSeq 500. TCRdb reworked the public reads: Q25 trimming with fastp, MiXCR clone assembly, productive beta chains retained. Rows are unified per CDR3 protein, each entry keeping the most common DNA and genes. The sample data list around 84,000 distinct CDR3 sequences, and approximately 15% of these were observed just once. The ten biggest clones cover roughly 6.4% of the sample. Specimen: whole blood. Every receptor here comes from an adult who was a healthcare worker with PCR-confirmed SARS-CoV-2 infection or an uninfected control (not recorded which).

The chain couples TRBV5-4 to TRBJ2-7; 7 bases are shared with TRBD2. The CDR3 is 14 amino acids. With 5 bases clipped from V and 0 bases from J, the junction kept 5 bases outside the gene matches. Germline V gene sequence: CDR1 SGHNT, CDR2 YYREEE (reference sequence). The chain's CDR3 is CASSTSVSSYEQYF. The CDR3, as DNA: TGTGCCAGCAGTACTAGCGTGAGCTCCTACGAGCAGTACTTC.

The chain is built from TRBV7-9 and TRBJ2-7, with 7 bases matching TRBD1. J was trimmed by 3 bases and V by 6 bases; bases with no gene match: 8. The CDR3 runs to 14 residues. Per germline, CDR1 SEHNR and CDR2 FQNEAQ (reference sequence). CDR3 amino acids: CASSHRDRIYEQYF. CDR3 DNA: TGTGCCAGCAGTCACAGGGACAGAATCTACGAGCAGTACTTC.

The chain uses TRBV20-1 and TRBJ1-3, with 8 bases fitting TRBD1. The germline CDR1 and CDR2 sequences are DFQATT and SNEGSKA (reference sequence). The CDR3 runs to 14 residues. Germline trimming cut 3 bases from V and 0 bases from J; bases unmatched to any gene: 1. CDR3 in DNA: TGCAGTGCTAGTGGACAGGGCTCTGGAAACACCATATATTTT. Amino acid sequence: CSASGQGSGNTIYF.

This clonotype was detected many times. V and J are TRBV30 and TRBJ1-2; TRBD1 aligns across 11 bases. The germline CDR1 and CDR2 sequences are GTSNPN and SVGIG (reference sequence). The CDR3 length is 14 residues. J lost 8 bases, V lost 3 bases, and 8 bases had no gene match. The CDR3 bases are TGTGCCTGGAGCGAGGACAGGGGGCGAAGAGGCTACACCTTC. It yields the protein CAWSEDRGRRGYTF.

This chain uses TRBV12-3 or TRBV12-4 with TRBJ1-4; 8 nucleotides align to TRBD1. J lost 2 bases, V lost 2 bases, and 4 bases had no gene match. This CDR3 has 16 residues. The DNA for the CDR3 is TGTGCCAGCAGTTTAAGGCAGGGGGCCACTAATGAAAAACTGTTTTTT. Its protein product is CASSLRQGATNEKLFF.

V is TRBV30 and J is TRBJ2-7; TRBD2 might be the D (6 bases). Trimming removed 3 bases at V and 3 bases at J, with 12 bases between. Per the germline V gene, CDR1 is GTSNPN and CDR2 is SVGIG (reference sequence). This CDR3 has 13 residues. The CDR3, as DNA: TGTGCCTGGAGGGAGGGACTTTTCTACGAGCAGTACTTC. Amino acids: CAWREGLFYEQYF. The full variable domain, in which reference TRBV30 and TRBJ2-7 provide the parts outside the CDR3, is SQTIHQWPATLVQPVGSPLSLECTVEGTSNPNLYWYRQAAGRGLQLLFYSVGIGQISSEVPQNLSASRPQDRQFILSSKKLLLSDSGFYLCAWREGLFYEQYFGPGTRLTVT.

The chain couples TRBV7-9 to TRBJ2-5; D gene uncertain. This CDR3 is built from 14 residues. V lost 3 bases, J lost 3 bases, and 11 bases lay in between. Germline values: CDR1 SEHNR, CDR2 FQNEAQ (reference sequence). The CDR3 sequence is CASSFPSKKETQYF. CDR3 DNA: TGTGCCAGCAGCTTTCCCTCTAAGAAAGAGACCCAGTACTTC. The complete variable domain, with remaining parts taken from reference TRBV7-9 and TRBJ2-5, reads DTGVSQNPRHKITKRGQNVTFRCDPISEHNRLYWYRQTLGQGPEFLTYFQNEAQLEKSRLLSDRFSAERPKGSFSTLEIQRTEQGDSAMYLCASSFPSKKETQYFGPGTRLLVL.

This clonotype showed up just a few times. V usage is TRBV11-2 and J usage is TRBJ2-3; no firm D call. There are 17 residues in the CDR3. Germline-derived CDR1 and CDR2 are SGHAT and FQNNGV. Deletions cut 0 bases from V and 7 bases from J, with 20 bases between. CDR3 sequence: CASSLDSRGRIGHTQYF. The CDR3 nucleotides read TGTGCCAGCAGCTTAGATAGTCGCGGCAGAATAGGCCATACGCAGTATTTT.

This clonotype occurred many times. CDR3 in DNA: TGTGCCAGCAGCTACCGACAGCCAGCCTACGAGCAGTACTTC. Residues: CASSYRQPAYEQYF. This rearrangement joins TRBV14 to TRBJ2-7, with D possibly matching TRBD1 (5 bases). V dropped 5 bases and J dropped 2 bases, with 13 bases sitting between them. In germline, CDR1 is SGHDN, CDR2 FVKESK. The CDR3 spans 14 residues. Filled out from reference TRBV14 and TRBJ2-7, the complete variable domain reads EAGVTQFPSHSVIEKGQTVTLRCDPISGHDNLYWYRRVMGKEIKFLLHFVKESKQDESGMPNNRFLAERTGGTYSTLKVQPAELEDSGVYFCASSYRQPAYEQYFGPGTRLTVT.

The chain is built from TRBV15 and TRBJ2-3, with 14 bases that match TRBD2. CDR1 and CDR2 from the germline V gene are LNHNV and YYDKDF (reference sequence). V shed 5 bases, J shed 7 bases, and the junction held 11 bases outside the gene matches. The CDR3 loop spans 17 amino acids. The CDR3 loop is CATSPRAGTSGGNTQYF. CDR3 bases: TGTGCCACCAGCCCGCGAGCCGGGACTAGCGGGGGTAATACGCAGTATTTT.

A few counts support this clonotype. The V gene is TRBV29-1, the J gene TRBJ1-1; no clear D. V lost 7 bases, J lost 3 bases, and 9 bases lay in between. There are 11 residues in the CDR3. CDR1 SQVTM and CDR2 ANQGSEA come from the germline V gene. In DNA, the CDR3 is TGCAGCGCCTGGTCGGACACTGAAGCTTTCTTT. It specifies CSAWSDTEAFF.

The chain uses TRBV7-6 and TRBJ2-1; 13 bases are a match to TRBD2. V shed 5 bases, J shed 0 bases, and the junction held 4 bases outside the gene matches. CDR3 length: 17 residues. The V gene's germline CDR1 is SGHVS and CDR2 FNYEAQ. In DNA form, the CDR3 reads TGTGCCAGCAGCCCTGGGACTAGCGGGATCTCCTACAATGAGCAGTTCTTC. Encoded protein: CASSPGTSGISYNEQFF.

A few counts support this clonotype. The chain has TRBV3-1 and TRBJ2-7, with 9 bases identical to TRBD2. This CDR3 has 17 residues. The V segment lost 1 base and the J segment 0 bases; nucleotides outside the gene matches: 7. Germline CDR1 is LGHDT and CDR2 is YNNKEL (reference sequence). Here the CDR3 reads CASSQVSRGRDSYEQYF. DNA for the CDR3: TGTGCCAGCAGCCAAGTGTCTCGCGGGAGGGACTCCTACGAGCAGTACTTC.

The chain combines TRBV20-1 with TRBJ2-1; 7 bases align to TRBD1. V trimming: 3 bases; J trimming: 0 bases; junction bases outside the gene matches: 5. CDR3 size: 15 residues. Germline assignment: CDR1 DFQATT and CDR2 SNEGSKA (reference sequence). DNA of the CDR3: TGCAGTGCTAGTCCCAGGGGGAACTCCTACAATGAGCAGTTCTTC. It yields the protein CSASPRGNSYNEQFF.

Here the CDR3 DNA reads TGCGCCAGCAGCCAAGTCCTAGATACGCAGTATTTT. It codes for CASSQVLDTQYF. The gene calls are TRBV4-1 and TRBJ2-3; D not resolved. This CDR3 has 12 residues. Germline V CDR1 and CDR2: MGHRA, YSYEKL. Trimming shortened V by 1 base and J by 5 bases, and 4 bases separated the two germline ends.

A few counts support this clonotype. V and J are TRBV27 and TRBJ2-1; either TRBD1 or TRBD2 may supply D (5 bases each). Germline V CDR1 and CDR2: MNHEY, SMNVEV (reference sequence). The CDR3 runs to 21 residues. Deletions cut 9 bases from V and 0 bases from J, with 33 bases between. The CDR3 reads CARVISGTSSLGLSSYNEQFF. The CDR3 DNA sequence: TGTGCCAGGGTAATATCCGGGACCTCATCTTTGGGTTTAAGCTCCTACAATGAGCAGTTCTTC.

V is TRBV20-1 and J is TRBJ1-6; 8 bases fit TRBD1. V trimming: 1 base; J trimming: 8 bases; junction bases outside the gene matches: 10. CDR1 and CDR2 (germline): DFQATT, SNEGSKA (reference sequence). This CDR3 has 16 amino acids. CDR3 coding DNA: TGCAGTGCTAGAGCTCCTTTCGACAGGGGTTATTCACCCCTCCACTTT. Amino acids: CSARAPFDRGYSPLHF.

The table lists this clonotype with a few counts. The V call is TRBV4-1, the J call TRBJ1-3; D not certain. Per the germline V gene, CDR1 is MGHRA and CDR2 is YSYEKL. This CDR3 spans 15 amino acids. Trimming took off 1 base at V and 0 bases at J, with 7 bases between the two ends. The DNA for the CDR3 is TGCGCCAGCAGCCAAGGGTGGAGCTCTGGAAACACCATATATTTT. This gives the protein CASSQGWSSGNTIYF.

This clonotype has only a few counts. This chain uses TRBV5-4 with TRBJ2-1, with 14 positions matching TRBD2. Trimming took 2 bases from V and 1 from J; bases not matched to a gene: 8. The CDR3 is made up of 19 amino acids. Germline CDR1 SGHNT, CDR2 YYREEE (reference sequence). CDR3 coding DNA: TGTGCCAGCAGCTTCCTCTGGACTAGCGGGAGGTCTTCCTACAATGAGCAGTTCTTC. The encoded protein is CASSFLWTSGRSSYNEQFF.